The rows below give T cell receptor beta chains drawn from one sample of a study of response to subunit inactivated influenza vaccine. MiXCR was run by TCRdb on the RT-PCR reads, yielding one entry per CDR3 protein. The sample contains 650,000 or so distinct CDR3 sequences, around 15% of which appear only once. The sample in question was PBMCs from blood, obtained around 15 days before vaccination. These receptors were collected from a man aged 45-65 years who received an inactivated influenza vaccine. Each CDR3 is given with its conserved first and last residue. The D gene is left open where the match is weak. Size is stated for part of the rows, as once, few or many counts, or as a class when the clone is expanded.

TRBV20-1	-	few	TRBJ1-3	CSARGTQGSGNTIYF	TGCAGTGCTAGAGGGACACAGGGTTCTGGAAACACCATATATTTT
TRBV7-2	TRBD2	few	TRBJ2-1	CASSASGGGVYNEQFF	TGTGCCAGCAGCGCCAGCGGGGGTGGGGTCTACAATGAGCAGTTCTTC
TRBV20-1	-	few	TRBJ1-3	CSASTGSSGNTIYF	TGCAGTGCCAGTACAGGTTCATCTGGAAACACCATATATTTT
TRBV7-8	TRBD2	-	TRBJ2-3	CASSLANKRERTDTQYF	TGTGCCAGCAGCTTAGCCAATAAGCGGGAGCGGACAGATACGCAGTATTTT
TRBV29-1	-	many	TRBJ1-1	CSVEARGPDTEAFF	TGCAGCGTTGAAGCTCGGGGTCCGGACACTGAAGCTTTCTTT
TRBV12-3/TRBV12-4	TRBD1	-	TRBJ2-4	CASSLGQGPYAVNIQYF	TGTGCCAGCAGTTTAGGACAGGGGCCTTACGCTGTAAACATTCAGTACTTC
TRBV29-1	TRBD2	few	TRBJ2-7	CSVRGSSYEQYF	TGCAGCGTACGCGGGAGCTCCTACGAGCAGTACTTC
TRBV5-1	-	few	TRBJ2-7	CASSLGGPHYEQYF	TGCGCCAGCAGCTTGGGAGGGCCGCACTACGAGCAGTACTTC
TRBV4-2	TRBD1	-	TRBJ1-5	CASSQDLIGGGNQPQHF	TGTGCCAGCAGCCAAGACTTGATAGGGGGCGGCAATCAGCCCCAGCATTTT
TRBV5-5	-	few	TRBJ1-5	CASSLGQEGQPQHF	TGTGCCAGCAGCTTGGGGCAGGAGGGTCAGCCCCAGCATTTT
TRBV7-2	-	few	TRBJ2-3	CASTLAGISTDTQYF	TGTGCCAGCACCCTGGCGGGGATTAGCACAGATACGCAGTATTTT